Described below is a single T cell receptor beta chain sequence and its context. What it binds is unknown. These data come from a study of cytomegalovirus exposure and HLA in healthy donors. Study findings and constraints: The investigators catalogued about 170 TCR beta chains as cytomegalovirus-associated.

Measured with immunoSEQ multiplex PCR; TCRdb has only the in-frame clones, and not every one. This table has 78,000 or so clones, roughly 93% appearing once. The CDR3 has 14 residues. Germline V gene lookup returns CDR1 MNHEY and CDR2 SMNVEV (reference sequence). The chain combines TRBV27 with TRBJ2-5; 7 positions match TRBD1. Gene TRBJ2-7 matches the end of the DNA better, so the J call may be wrong. Source material: PBMCs. This clonotype was sampled from a woman aged 18-35 years in good health and CMV-seropositive. The CDR3 DNA sequence: TGTGCCAGCAGTTTATTAGGGGGCTCAGGCGAGCAGTACTTC. As protein: CASSLLGGSGEQYF.